The present T cell receptor beta chain was sequenced within a study of T cells in Graves' hyperthyroidism and ophthalmopathy. Study-wide points: Median prediction lead before ophthalmopathy onset was roughly 6 months with the model.

RNA transcripts yielded amplified TCR beta CDR3 regions. First-round RT-PCR targeting the TCR CDR3 was performed with the HTBI primer set. TCRdb independently ran MiXCR on the multiplex PCR reads; one entry per CDR3 protein. The sample shows 640,000 or so distinct CDR3 sequences, 14% of them seen only once. Individuals with ophthalmopathy presented a Clinical Activity Score of at least 3, a NOSPECS grade of at least 4 and a duration under 3 months. Diagnosis relied on clinical symptoms, serum thyroxine and TRAb, thyroid ultrasound and orbital computed tomography. CDR1 MNHEY and CDR2 SVGAGI come from the germline V gene. The CDR3 covers 13 residues. Trimming cost V 2 bases and J 5 bases, with 7 bases left between them. This clonotype occurred a few times. Its specificity is unknown.

This sequence was found in a woman aged 18 to 35 with Graves' ophthalmopathy. The rearrangement links TRBV6-5 to TRBJ2-1; D unresolved. The sequencing sample was made of blood. As DNA, the CDR3 is TGTGCCAGCAGTTACCGTGGAGACAATGAGCAGTTCTTC. It encodes CASSYRGDNEQFF.